The 30 T cell receptor beta chains presented below share a single source sample, sequenced in a study of tumor-infiltrating lymphocytes in primary liver carcinoma. cDNA specific to TCR beta was made from 500 to 650 ng of total RNA, with a constant-region primer employed for priming. Sequencing libraries for TCR beta derived from three nested multiplex PCR rounds that used slightly modified ARM-PCR. TRBV1-TRBV30 forward primers and a C-beta reverse primer were used in the first two PCR rounds, which each ran for about 11 cycles. From the multiplex PCR reads, TCRdb called clonotypes with MiXCR, one entry per CDR3 protein. This table has 75,000 to 80,000 distinct CDR3 sequences, around 66% appearing once. Unsorted bulk tissue (about 19-33 mg) underwent RNA and DNA co-extraction. Sequenced material: tumor-adjacent normal liver tissue. The receptor set was obtained from a man aged 35-49 years with primary liver carcinoma and hepatitis B virus infection.

Note on this clonotype: No conserved phenylalanine or tryptophan is present at the end of the CDR3, so a read error is the likely explanation. No DNA is shown, since the ends of the CDR3 on it are uncertain; the CDR3 is the one TCRdb lists. This chain connects TRBV6-1 to TRBJ2-1; the D segment call TRBD1 is taken from the table without a DNA check. Germline V gene lookup returns CDR1 MNHNS and CDR2 SASEGT. With termini counted, the CDR3 has 14 amino acids. The CDR3 reads CASNFGQENNELFS.

In regard to this clonotype: A much larger clone lies one base from this, so it may be a read error. The chain has TRBV28 and TRBJ2-7; tentative D call: TRBD1 (6 bases). This CDR3 comprises 13 residues. V was shortened by 11 bases and J by 7 bases, with 21 bases between the two germline ends. The V gene's germline CDR1 is MDHEN and CDR2 SYDVKM. The CDR3 nucleotides are TGTGCCGCGCGCAGGGACACCTTGTCTGAGCAGTACTTC. This gives the protein CAARRDTLSEQYF.

The chain uses TRBV6-5 and TRBJ2-7; D remains ambiguous. Germline V gene data show CDR1 as MNHEY and CDR2 as SVGAGI. V was trimmed by 2 bases and J by 2 bases, leaving 22 bases between them. The CDR3 has 18 residues. CDR3 in amino acids: CASSYMGHATSIPYEQYF. CDR3 nucleotides: TGTGCCAGCAGTTACATGGGCCATGCCACTTCGATACCCTACGAGCAGTACTTC.

A remark on this clonotype: The conserved phenylalanine or tryptophan is not found at the CDR3 terminus, so this likely reflects a read error. The chain recombines TRBV11-2 with TRBJ2-5, with D perhaps TRBD2 (6 bases). V gave up 6 bases and J gave up 2 bases, with 19 bases separating them. Germline V CDR1 and CDR2: SGHAT, FQNNGV. The CDR3 totals 16 residues. The CDR3 region is CASRSRDSAHQETQYS. The CDR3 DNA sequence: TGTGCCAGCAGATCCCGGGACTCGGCCCATCAAGAGACCCAGTACTCC.

About this clonotype itself: The junction shows a germline mismatch at one end, possibly a read error. The rearrangement joins TRBV6-1 to TRBJ2-2; 8 bases match TRBD1. The CDR3 length is 16 residues. The germline gives CDR1 MNHNS, CDR2 SASEGT. The CDR3 spells CTSSVVTGGHTEELFF. The CDR3, as DNA: TGTACCAGCAGTGTCGTCACAGGGGGTCACACCGAGGAGCTGTTTTTT.

This clonotype was observed a handful of times. The final CDR3 position lacks the conserved phenylalanine or tryptophan, pointing to a likely read error. The chain uses TRBV11-2 and TRBJ2-7, with D possibly matching TRBD1 (5 bases). This CDR3 comprises 13 residues. Germline CDR1 reads SGHAT; CDR2 reads FQNNGV. CDR3 in DNA: TGTGCTAGCAGCTTCGACAGCACCTACGAGCAGTACCTA. Encoded protein: CASSFDSTYEQYL.

With respect to this clonotype: Relative to the germline gene, one junction end is altered; a read error may explain this. CDR3 region: CASTLDRRAQEQYF. The CDR3 coding sequence is TGTGCCAGCACCTTAGATCGACGGGCCCAGGAGCAGTACTTC. The chain employs TRBV11-2 and TRBJ2-7; D not resolved. Germline V lookup: CDR1 SGHAT, CDR2 FQNNGV. CDR3 length: 14 residues.

This sequence joins TRBV10-3 and TRBJ2-1; possibly TRBD2 for D (5 bases). Germline V CDR1 and CDR2: ENHRY, SYGVKD. V was shortened by 3 bases and J by 3 bases, with 12 bases between the two germline ends. There are 15 residues in the CDR3. This chain's CDR3 is CAISDLGSYYNEQFF. Here the CDR3 DNA reads TGTGCCATCAGTGATCTGGGGAGCTACTACAATGAGCAGTTCTTC.

In regard to this clonotype: One end of the junction does not line up with germline, which may come from a read error. The chain has TRBV5-6 and TRBJ1-2, with TRBD1 matching 8 bases. The germline V gene has CDR1 SGHDT and CDR2 YYEEEE. The CDR3 runs 13 residues. The CDR3 nucleotides read TGTGCCAGCAACTTGGCTGGGACAGGAGGTTACACCTTC. Translation gives CASNLAGTGGYTF.

This chain joins TRBV4-1 and TRBJ2-7, with 8 positions matching TRBD1. The CDR3 extends over 14 amino acids. Per the germline V gene, CDR1 is MGHRA and CDR2 is YSYEKL. The CDR3, as DNA: TGCGCCAGCAGCGAAGGACAGGGTGATCACGAGCAGTATGTC. It translates to CASSEGQGDHEQYV.

The rearrangement links TRBV4-3 to TRBJ1-2, with D tentatively TRBD1 (5 bases). CDR3 size: 16 residues. The V end lost 3 bases, the J end lost 2 bases, and 16 bases lay between the germline ends. Per the germline V gene, CDR1 is LGHNA and CDR2 is YSLEER. The CDR3 is CASSQAWAGRNYGYTF. The DNA for the CDR3 is TGCGCCAGCAGCCAGGCATGGGCAGGGAGGAACTATGGCTACACCTTC.

This clonotype was recorded at least ten times. The chain uses TRBV14 and TRBJ2-2; D call uncertain. Between the trimmed V and J ends, which lost 2 bases and 0 bases, there was a span of 7 bases. This CDR3 region has 15 residues. Germline CDR1 is SGHDN and CDR2 is FVKESK. The CDR3 loop is CASSQIWANTGELFF. CDR3 coding DNA: TGTGCCAGCAGCCAAATTTGGGCGAACACCGGGGAGCTGTTTTTT.

This clonotype has only a few counts. The rearrangement joins TRBV2 to TRBJ2-1, with 10 bases fitting TRBD1. After removal of 4 bases from V and 3 bases from J, the junction contained 0 bases not matched to a gene. The CDR3 covers 14 residues. CDR1 and CDR2 from the germline V gene are SNHLY and FYNNEI. The CDR3 region has the DNA TGTGCCAGCAGTGGGACAGGGGGCTACAATGAGCAGTTCTTC. Translated: CASSGTGGYNEQFF.

Regarding this clonotype: Germline and junction disagree at one end, which may indicate a read error. V usage is TRBV14 and J usage is TRBJ1-1; the D is unclear. The CDR3 sequence is 13 residues long. CDR1 and CDR2 from the germline V gene are SGHDN and FVKESK. CDR3 residues: CASSQGTHTEVSF. The CDR3, as DNA: TGTGCCAGCAGCCAAGGGACCCACACTGAAGTTTCCTTT.

By its share, this clonotype is medium-sized. This rearrangement joins TRBV12-3 or TRBV12-4 to TRBJ2-3; D ambiguous. V shed 6 bases and J shed 0 bases, with 7 bases lying between them. The length of the CDR3 is 13 residues. CDR3 protein: CASSLFSTDTQYF. In DNA form, the CDR3 reads TGTGCCAGCAGCTTATTTAGCACAGATACGCAGTATTTT.

The rearrangement uses TRBV12-3 or TRBV12-4 and TRBJ1-2; 7 nucleotides match TRBD1. With V trimmed by 3 bases and J by 9 bases, 4 bases remained unmatched. This CDR3 region has 12 residues. The CDR3 coding sequence is TGTGCCAGCAGTTTGACAGGGCCCAGCTACACCTTC. This sequence encodes CASSLTGPSYTF.

This clonotype was counted only a few times. This chain joins TRBV11-3 and TRBJ1-2, with 7 nucleotides matching TRBD1. The length of the CDR3 is 17 residues. Per germline, CDR1 SGHNT and CDR2 YENEEA. V lost 5 bases, J lost 8 bases, and 20 bases stayed unmatched. In nucleotides, the CDR3 is TGTGCCAGCAGCCCAACGGGACAGACCTCATCCCACTCCGGCTACACCTTC. It codes for CASSPTGQTSSHSGYTF.

On this clonotype itself: One junction end does not reproduce the germline sequence, and a read error may be involved. The chain links TRBV12-3 or TRBV12-4 to TRBJ1-1, with no clear D. The CDR3 contains 14 residues. CDR3 loop: CASSLRTPNSEASF. CDR3 nucleotide sequence: TGTGCCAGCAGTTTACGAACACCGAACAGTGAAGCTTCCTTT.

Comments on this clonotype: An end of the junction does not agree with germline; a read error may underlie this. The chain joins TRBV11-1 to TRBJ2-1; 8 bases line up with TRBD2. In germline, CDR1 is SGHAT, CDR2 FQDESV (reference sequence). This CDR3 has 15 amino acids. The CDR3 DNA reads as TGTGCCAGCAGCTCGACCGGGCGGGGGGACAATGAGCAGCTCTTC. This encodes CASSSTGRGDNEQLF.

This clonotype was picked up one time. One end of the junction varies from germline; a read error may be responsible. This chain joins TRBV4-1 and TRBJ1-2; TRBD1 might be the D (5 bases). Germline assignment: CDR1 MGHRA and CDR2 YSYEKL. CDR3 length: 17 amino acids. The CDR3 sequence: CANSLGPAGDSNYGYTF. The CDR3, as DNA: TGCGCCAACAGCCTAGGGCCAGCAGGTGACAGTAACTATGGCTACACCTTC.

Regarding this clonotype: Since a much larger clone is just one base distant, this may be a read error. The chain couples TRBV12-3 or TRBV12-4 to TRBJ1-5; D is ambiguous. The CDR3 runs 14 residues. CDR3 amino acids: CASGFPGFNQPQHF. In DNA form, the CDR3 reads TGTGCCAGCGGTTTTCCGGGGTTCAATCAGCCCCAGCATTTT.

On this clonotype itself: It is likely a read error, because the conserved phenylalanine at the end of the CDR3 is missing. This chain connects TRBV4-2 to TRBJ2-6; D unclear. With 3 bases removed from V and 0 bases from J, the gap between germline ends came to 6 bases. The CDR3 is made up of 15 amino acids. Germline V lookup: CDR1 LGHNA, CDR2 YNFKEQ. The DNA for the CDR3 is TGTGCCAGCAGCCATGAAAGCTCTGGGGCCAACGTCCTGACTATC. Translated, it gives CASSHESSGANVLTI.

This clonotype appeared a few times. V gene TRBV5-5 combines with J gene TRBJ2-5; D ambiguous. The CDR3 spans 14 residues. V lost 3 bases and J 4 bases, leaving 13 bases between the germline ends. Germline V gene lookup returns CDR1 SGHKS and CDR2 YYEKEE (reference sequence). The CDR3 region has the DNA TGTGCCAGCAGCTCGAAAACTAAGGGAGAGACCCAGTACTTC. Translation: CASSSKTKGETQYF.

A remark on this clonotype: At one of its ends the junction is not consistent with the germline gene, which may arise from a read error. The gene calls are TRBV6-6 and TRBJ1-6, with a tentative D call TRBD1 (6 bases). Looked up from germline, CDR1 is MNHNY and CDR2 is SVGAGI (reference sequence). The CDR3 spans 13 residues. CDR3 loop: CACSPGAYPPLHF. The CDR3 DNA follows: TGTGCCTGCAGCCCAGGGGCCTATCCACCCCTCCACTTT.

Regarding this clonotype: Since no conserved phenylalanine or tryptophan closes the CDR3, a read error is the likely cause. The chain is built from TRBV11-2 and TRBJ1-4; D gene unclear. Germline-derived CDR1 and CDR2 are SGHAT and FQNNGV. This CDR3 region has 16 residues. CDR3: CVSSPGIAPTNEKLFL. The CDR3, as DNA: TGTGTCAGCAGCCCCGGCATAGCACCAACTAATGAAAAACTGTTTCTT.

By sample share, this clonotype is medium-sized (0.01 to 0.1%). As DNA, the CDR3 is TGTGCCAGCAGTAGGGGGACAGGGGGCTCCTACGAGCAGTACTTC. This codes for CASSRGTGGSYEQYF. V gene TRBV12-3 or TRBV12-4 combines with J gene TRBJ2-7; 11 bases agree with TRBD1. This CDR3 has 15 residues. V lost 5 bases to trimming and J lost 0 bases; unmatched junction nucleotides: 3.

Ten or more counts support this clonotype. The chain uses TRBV24-1 and TRBJ2-5; 10 positions match TRBD1. This CDR3 has 16 amino acids. Per the germline V gene, CDR1 is KGHDR and CDR2 is SFDVKD. The junction had 10 bases not matched to a gene; V was cut back by 5 bases and J by 5 bases. The CDR3 loop reads CATSGTGTGVSETQYF. The CDR3 DNA reads TGTGCCACCAGTGGAACCGGGACAGGGGTTTCGGAGACCCAGTACTTC.

Points on this clonotype: Given the absence of the conserved phenylalanine or tryptophan at the CDR3 end, a read error is likely. The chain couples TRBV4-2 to TRBJ2-7; TRBD2 matches at 9 bases. CDR1 and CDR2 (germline): LGHNA, YNFKEQ. This CDR3 is 16 amino acids long. CDR3 residues: CASNQVASGVSYEQYI. CDR3 bases: TGTGCCAGCAACCAAGTGGCTAGCGGGGTTTCCTACGAGCAGTACATC.

This clonotype was seen just once. CDR3 nucleotides: TGTGCCAGCAGCCAAGATTTCGTTAGGGAGACCGGGGAGCTGTTTTTT. This translates into CASSQDFVRETGELFF. The chain has TRBV4-2 and TRBJ2-2, with a possible D match to TRBD2 (5 bases). CDR3 length: 16 amino acids. V was cut by 0 bases and J by 5 bases, with 13 bases left in between. Germline V gene lookup returns CDR1 LGHNA and CDR2 YNFKEQ.

To note about this clonotype: Just one base apart from a much larger clone, this may be a read error. The chain links TRBV7-9 to TRBJ2-3; 12 bases fit TRBD2. The CDR3 totals 16 residues. Looked up from germline, CDR1 is SEHNR and CDR2 is FQNEAQ (reference sequence). The CDR3 DNA reads TGTGCCAGCAGCCTTGGACTAGCGGGGATAGTAGATACGCTGTATTTT. It is translated as CASSLGLAGIVDTLYF.